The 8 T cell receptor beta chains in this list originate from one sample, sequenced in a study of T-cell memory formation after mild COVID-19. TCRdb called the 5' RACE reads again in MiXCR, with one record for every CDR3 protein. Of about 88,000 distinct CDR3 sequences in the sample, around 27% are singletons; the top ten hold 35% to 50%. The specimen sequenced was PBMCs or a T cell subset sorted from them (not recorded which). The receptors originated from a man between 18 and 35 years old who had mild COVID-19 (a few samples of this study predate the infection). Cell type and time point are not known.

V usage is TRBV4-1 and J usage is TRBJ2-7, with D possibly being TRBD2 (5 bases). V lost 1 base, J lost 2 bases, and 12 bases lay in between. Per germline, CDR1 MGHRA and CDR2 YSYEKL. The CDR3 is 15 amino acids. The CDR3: CASSQGVGVTYEQYF. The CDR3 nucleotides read TGCGCCAGCAGCCAAGGAGTCGGGGTCACCTACGAGCAGTACTTC.

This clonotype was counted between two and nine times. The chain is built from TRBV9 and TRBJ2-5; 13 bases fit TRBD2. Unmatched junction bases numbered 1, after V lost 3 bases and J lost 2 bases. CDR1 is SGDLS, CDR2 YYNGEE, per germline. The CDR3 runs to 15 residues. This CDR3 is CASSGTSGGQETQYF. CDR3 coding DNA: TGTGCCAGCAGCGGGACTAGCGGGGGTCAAGAGACCCAGTACTTC.

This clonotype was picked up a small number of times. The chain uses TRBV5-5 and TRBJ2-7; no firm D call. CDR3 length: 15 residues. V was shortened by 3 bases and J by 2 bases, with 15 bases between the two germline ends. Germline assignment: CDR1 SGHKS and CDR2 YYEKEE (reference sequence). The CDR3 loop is CASSSAPGQPYEQYV. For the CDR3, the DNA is TGTGCCAGCAGCTCGGCCCCGGGCCAACCCTACGAGCAGTACGTC.

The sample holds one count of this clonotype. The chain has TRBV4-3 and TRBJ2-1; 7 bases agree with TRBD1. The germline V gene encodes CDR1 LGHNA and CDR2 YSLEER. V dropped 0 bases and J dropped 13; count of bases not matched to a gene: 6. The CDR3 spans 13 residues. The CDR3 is CASSQDGRDRQFF. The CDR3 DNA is TGCGCCAGCAGCCAAGATGGCCGGGACAGACAGTTCTTC.

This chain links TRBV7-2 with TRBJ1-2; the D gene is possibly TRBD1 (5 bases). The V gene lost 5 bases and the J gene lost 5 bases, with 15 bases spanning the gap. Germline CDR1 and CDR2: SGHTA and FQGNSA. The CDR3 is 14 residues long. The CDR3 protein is CASSPRWGIYGYTF. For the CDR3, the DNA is TGTGCCAGCAGCCCCCGGTGGGGCATATATGGCTACACCTTC.

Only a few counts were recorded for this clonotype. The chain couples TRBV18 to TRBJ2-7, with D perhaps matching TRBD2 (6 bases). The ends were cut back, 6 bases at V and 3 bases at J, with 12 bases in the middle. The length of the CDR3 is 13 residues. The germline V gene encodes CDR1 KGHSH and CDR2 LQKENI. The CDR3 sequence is CASSRDGLYEQYV. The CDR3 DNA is TGTGCCAGCTCGCGGGACGGACTCTACGAGCAGTACGTC.

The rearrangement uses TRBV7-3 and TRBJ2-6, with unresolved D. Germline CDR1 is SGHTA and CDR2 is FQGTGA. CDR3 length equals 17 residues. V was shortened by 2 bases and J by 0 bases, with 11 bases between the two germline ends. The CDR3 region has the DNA TGTGCCAGCAGCTTATCGGCCACAGCCTCTGGGGCCAACGTCCTGACTTTC. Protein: CASSLSATASGANVLTF.

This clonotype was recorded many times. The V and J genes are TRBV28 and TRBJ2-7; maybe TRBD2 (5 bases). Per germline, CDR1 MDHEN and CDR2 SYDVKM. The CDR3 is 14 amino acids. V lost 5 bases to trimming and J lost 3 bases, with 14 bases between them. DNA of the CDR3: TGTGCCAGCAGTATGGCGGGCAGGATCTACGAGCAGTACGTC. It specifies CASSMAGRIYEQYV.